This T cell receptor beta chain emerged from a study of control samples from healthy donors and cancer patients. The V end lost 6 bases, the J end lost 3 bases, and 14 bases lay between the germline ends. Germline CDR1 is MNHEY and CDR2 is SVGEGT. The CDR3 extends over 15 amino acids. Libraries were prepared by immunoSEQ multiplex PCR; TCRdb keeps only in-frame clonotypes and omits some of them. The sample contains about 170,000 clones, just under 95% of which appear only once. This chain connects TRBV6-2 or TRBV6-3 to TRBJ1-4; D gene unclear. The clonotype originates from a woman aged 55-70 years in good health. Sequenced: blood. This CDR3 reads CASSTDGPANEKLFF. CDR3 nucleotides: TGTGCCAGCAGCACCGACGGGCCCGCTAATGAAAAACTGTTTTTT.